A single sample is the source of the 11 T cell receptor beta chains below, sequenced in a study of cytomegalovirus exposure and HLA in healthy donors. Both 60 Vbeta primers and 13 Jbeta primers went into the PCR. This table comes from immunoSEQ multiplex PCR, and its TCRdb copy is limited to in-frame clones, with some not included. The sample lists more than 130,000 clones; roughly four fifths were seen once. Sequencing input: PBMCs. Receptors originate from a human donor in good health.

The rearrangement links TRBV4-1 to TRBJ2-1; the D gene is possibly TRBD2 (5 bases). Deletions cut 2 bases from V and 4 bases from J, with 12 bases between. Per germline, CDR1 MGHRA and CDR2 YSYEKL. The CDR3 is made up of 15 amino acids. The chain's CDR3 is CASSQLWTEYNEQFF. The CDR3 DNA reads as TGCGCCAGCAGCCAACTATGGACTGAATACAATGAGCAGTTCTTC.

CDR3 in DNA: TGTGCCAGCCTCGGACAGCTGGGATCACCCCTCCACTTT. It encodes CASLGQLGSPLHF. The chain links TRBV2 to TRBJ1-6; D is perhaps TRBD1 (6 bases). Trimming shortened V by 8 bases and J by 10 bases, and 15 bases separated the two germline ends. CDR1 is SNHLY, CDR2 FYNNEI, per germline. CDR3 length equals 13 residues.

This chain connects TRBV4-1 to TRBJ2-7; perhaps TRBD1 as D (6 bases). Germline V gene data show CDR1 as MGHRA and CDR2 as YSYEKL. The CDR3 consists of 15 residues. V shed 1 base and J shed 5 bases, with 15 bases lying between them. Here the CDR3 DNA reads TGCGCCAGCAGCCAAGGCGACGGGACAAGGGACGAGCAGTACTTC. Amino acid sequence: CASSQGDGTRDEQYF.

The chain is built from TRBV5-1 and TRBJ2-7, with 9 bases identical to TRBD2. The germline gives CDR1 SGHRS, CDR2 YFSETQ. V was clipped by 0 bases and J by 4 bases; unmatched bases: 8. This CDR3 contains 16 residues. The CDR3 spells CASSLGTGTSPYEQYF. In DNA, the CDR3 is TGCGCCAGCAGCTTGGGTACCGGGACTAGCCCTTACGAGCAGTACTTC.

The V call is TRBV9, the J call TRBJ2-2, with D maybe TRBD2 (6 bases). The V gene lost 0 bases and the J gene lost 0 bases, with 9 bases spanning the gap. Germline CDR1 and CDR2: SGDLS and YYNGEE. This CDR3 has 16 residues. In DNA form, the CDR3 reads TGTGCCAGCAGCGTAGATCCGGGAGCGAACACCGGGGAGCTGTTTTTT. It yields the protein CASSVDPGANTGELFF.

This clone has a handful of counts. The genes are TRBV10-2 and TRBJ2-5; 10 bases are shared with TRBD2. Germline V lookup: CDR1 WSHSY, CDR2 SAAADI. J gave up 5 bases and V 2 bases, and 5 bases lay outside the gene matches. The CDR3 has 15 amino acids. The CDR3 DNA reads TGCGCCAGCAGTGAGGTAGCGGGGGGCGGGGAGACCCAGTACTTC. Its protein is CASSEVAGGGETQYF.

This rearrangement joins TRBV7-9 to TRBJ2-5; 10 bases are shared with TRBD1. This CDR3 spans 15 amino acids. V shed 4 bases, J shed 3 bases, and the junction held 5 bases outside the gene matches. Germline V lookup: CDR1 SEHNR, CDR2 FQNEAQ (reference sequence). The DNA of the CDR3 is TGTGCCAGCAGCTCGCCAGGGACAGGGGAAGAGACCCAGTACTTC. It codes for CASSSPGTGEETQYF.

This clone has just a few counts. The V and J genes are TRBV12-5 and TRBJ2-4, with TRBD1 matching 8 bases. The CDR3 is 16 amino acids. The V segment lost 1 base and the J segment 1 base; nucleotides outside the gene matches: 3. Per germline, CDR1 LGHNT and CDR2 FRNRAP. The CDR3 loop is CASGLGQGMAKNIQYF. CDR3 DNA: TGTGCTAGTGGTTTGGGACAGGGGATGGCCAAAAACATTCAGTACTTC.

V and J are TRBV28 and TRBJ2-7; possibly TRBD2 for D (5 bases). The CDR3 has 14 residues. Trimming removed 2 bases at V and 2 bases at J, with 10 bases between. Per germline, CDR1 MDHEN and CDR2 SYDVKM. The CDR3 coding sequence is TGTGCCAGCAGTTTAGTAACCGGGGCCTACGAGCAGTACTTC. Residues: CASSLVTGAYEQYF. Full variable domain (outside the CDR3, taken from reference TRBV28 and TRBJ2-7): DVKVTQSSRYLVKRTGEKVFLECVQDMDHENMFWYRQDPGLGLRLIYFSYDVKMKEKGDIPEGYSVSREKKERFSLILESASTNQTSMYLCASSLVTGAYEQYFGPGTRLTVT.

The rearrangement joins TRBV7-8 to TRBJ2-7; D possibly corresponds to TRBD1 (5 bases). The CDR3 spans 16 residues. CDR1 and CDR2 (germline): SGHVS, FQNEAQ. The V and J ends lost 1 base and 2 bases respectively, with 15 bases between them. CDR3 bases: TGTGCCAGCAGCTTAGGTTTAGGGCAGGGCACCTACGAGCAGTACTTC. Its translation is CASSLGLGQGTYEQYF.

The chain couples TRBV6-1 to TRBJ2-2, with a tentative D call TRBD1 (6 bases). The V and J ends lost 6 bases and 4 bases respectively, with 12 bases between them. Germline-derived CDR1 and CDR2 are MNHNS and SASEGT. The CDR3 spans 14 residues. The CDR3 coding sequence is TGTGCCAGCAGAGGACAGACCTTCACCGGGGAGCTGTTTTTT. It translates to CASRGQTFTGELFF.